This entry lists 23 T cell receptor beta chains sequenced from one sample in a study of graft-versus-host responses after intestinal transplantation. Some clones are missing from TCRdb's copy, which holds only in-frame ones; the method was immunoSEQ multiplex PCR. The sample has about 54,000 clones, about 90% seen once. Sequences were derived from PBMCs, sampled nearly 670 days after intestinal transplant. The origin of the receptors is a human patient who received an intestinal transplant, so some T cells may come from the graft donor.

The table lists this clone with a count of one. The chain couples TRBV12-5 to TRBJ2-7; the D is unclear. Germline CDR1 LGHNT, CDR2 FRNRAP. The CDR3 extends over 12 amino acids. Trimming shortened V by 9 bases and J by 1 base, and 10 bases separated the two germline ends. The CDR3 DNA sequence: TGTGCTAGGACCTTTAGGTCCTACGAGCAGTACTTC. Its translation is CARTFRSYEQYF. The variable domain in full, with the rest retrieved from reference TRBV12-5 and TRBJ2-7, is DARVTQTPRHKVTEMGQEVTMRCQPILGHNTVFWYRQTMMQGLELLAYFRNRAPLDDSGMPKDRFSAEMPDATLATLKIQPSEPRDSAVYFCARTFRSYEQYFGPGTRLTVT.

The chain links TRBV7-4 to TRBJ1-2; 8 positions agree with TRBD1. Germline V gene data show CDR1 as SGHVT and CDR2 as SQSDAQ. V lost 3 bases to trimming and J lost 4 bases; unmatched junction nucleotides: 13. CDR3 size: 17 residues. The chain's CDR3 is CASSFRTGSLSCYGYTF. CDR3 sequence (DNA): TGTGCCAGCAGCTTTCGGACAGGGTCCCTTTCCTGCTATGGCTACACCTTC.

This CDR3 is CASSQDPQGADEQYF. Here the CDR3 DNA reads TGCGCCAGCAGCCAAGACCCTCAGGGGGCGGACGAGCAGTACTTC. This chain links TRBV4-1 with TRBJ2-7; 8 positions agree with TRBD1. With 0 bases clipped from V and 5 bases from J, the junction kept 6 bases outside the gene matches. Germline-derived CDR1 and CDR2 are MGHRA and YSYEKL. The CDR3 extends over 15 amino acids.

The V call is TRBV6-5, the J call TRBJ2-1, with D tentatively TRBD1 (5 bases). This CDR3 comprises 15 residues. Trimming pared 5 bases from V and 6 bases from J, leaving 17 bases between. Germline CDR1 is MNHEY and CDR2 is SVGAGI. This CDR3 reads CASSPDGGALNEQFF. As DNA, the CDR3 is TGTGCCAGCAGTCCCGATGGTGGGGCCCTCAATGAGCAGTTCTTC.

The V and J genes are TRBV7-6 and TRBJ1-2, with D tentatively TRBD1 (5 bases). Trimming took 1 base from V and 4 from J, leaving 13 bases between them. There are 15 residues in the CDR3. CDR1 and CDR2 (germline): SGHVS, FNYEAQ. The CDR3 nucleotides are TGTGCCAGCAGCTTAGTCGGCGAAGGGACCTATGGCTACACCTTC. It is translated as CASSLVGEGTYGYTF.

J is TRBJ2-3 and V is TRBV10-1; 7 nucleotides line up with TRBD1. After removal of 4 bases from V and 4 bases from J, the junction contained 2 bases not matched to a gene. This CDR3 has 13 amino acids. CDR1 is WNHNN, CDR2 SYGVQD, per germline (reference sequence). CDR3 sequence (DNA): TGCGCCAGCAGTGGACAGGGTGCAGATACGCAGTATTTT. It codes for CASSGQGADTQYF.

This rearrangement joins TRBV6-6 to TRBJ2-7; D not resolved. Germline-derived CDR1 and CDR2 are MNHNY and SVGAGI (reference sequence). Trimming shortened V by 2 bases and J by 3 bases, and 11 bases separated the two germline ends. This CDR3 region has 14 residues. The CDR3, as DNA: TGTGCCAGCAGTTACAGGCCTAGGCTCTACGAGCAGTACTTC. This sequence encodes CASSYRPRLYEQYF.

The chain employs TRBV18 and TRBJ2-7; TRBD1 or TRBD2 may be the D gene (5 bases each). Looked up from germline, CDR1 is KGHSH and CDR2 is LQKENI. The CDR3 totals 13 residues. Trimming removed 3 bases at V and 4 bases at J, with 10 bases between. CDR3: CASSPGRGYEQYF. CDR3 nucleotide sequence: TGTGCCAGCTCACCGGGACGGGGATACGAGCAGTACTTC.

The chain links TRBV6-5 to TRBJ1-5, with D perhaps TRBD1 (6 bases). The germline V gene has CDR1 MNHEY and CDR2 SVGAGI. Trimming cost V 11 bases and J 8 bases, with 10 bases left between them. The CDR3 runs 10 residues. CDR3 nucleotides: TGTGCCCAGGGGCAGGAGCCCCAGCATTTT. It encodes CAQGQEPQHF.

This sequence joins TRBV7-8 and TRBJ2-3; no definite D call. V lost 0 bases and J lost 6, with 13 bases in between. The CDR3 consists of 15 residues. Germline CDR1 SGHVS, CDR2 FQNEAQ. This chain's CDR3 is CASSLASQGLDTQYF. The CDR3 DNA is TGTGCCAGCAGCTTAGCTAGCCAAGGGCTGGATACGCAGTATTTT. Full variable domain (outside the CDR3, taken from reference TRBV7-8 and TRBJ2-3): GAGVSQSPRYKVAKRGQDVALRCDPISGHVSLFWYQQALGQGPEFLTYFQNEAQLDKSGLPSDRFFAERPEGSVSTLKIQRTQQEDSAVYLCASSLASQGLDTQYFGPGTRLTVL.

The rearrangement links TRBV5-1 to TRBJ1-5, with a weak D call TRBD1 (5 bases). V shed 0 bases and J shed 6 bases, with 13 bases lying between them. The length of the CDR3 is 15 residues. CDR1 and CDR2 (germline): SGHRS, YFSETQ. CDR3 in amino acids: CASSLDWGAGQPQHF. CDR3 nucleotides: TGCGCCAGCAGCTTGGACTGGGGCGCGGGTCAGCCCCAGCATTTT.

The chain employs TRBV5-1 and TRBJ1-1, with D uncertain. This CDR3 spans 15 amino acids. Between the trimmed V and J ends, which lost 0 bases and 0 bases, there was a span of 9 bases. CDR1 and CDR2 (germline): SGHRS, YFSETQ. CDR3 nucleotide sequence: TGCGCCAGCAGCTTGGAGGCGGAACTGAACACTGAAGCTTTCTTT. As protein: CASSLEAELNTEAFF.

On this clone itself: This sample includes further DNA sequences coding for the same CDR3. The rearrangement links TRBV5-1 to TRBJ2-5, with D unresolved. V was cut by 6 bases and J by 1 base, with 7 bases left in between. Germline CDR1 is SGHRS and CDR2 is YFSETQ. CDR3 size: 12 residues. The CDR3 DNA reads TGCGCCAGCACCTCCTCCCAAGAGACCCAGTACTTC. Amino acids: CASTSSQETQYF.

This chain links TRBV10-3 with TRBJ2-1, with 8 bases fitting TRBD1. The junction had 0 bases not matched to a gene; V was cut back by 2 bases and J by 0 bases. This CDR3 has 15 residues. Germline V gene lookup returns CDR1 ENHRY and CDR2 SYGVKD. CDR3 residues: CAISETGGSYNEQFF. For the CDR3, the DNA is TGTGCCATCAGTGAGACAGGGGGCTCCTACAATGAGCAGTTCTTC.

The chain recombines TRBV19 with TRBJ2-5; 7 positions match TRBD2. CDR3 size: 14 residues. Per the germline V gene, CDR1 is LNHDA and CDR2 is SQIVND (reference sequence). V lost 3 bases to trimming and J lost 4 bases; unmatched junction nucleotides: 5. CDR3 region: CASSISPSGETQYF. As DNA, the CDR3 is TGTGCCAGTAGTATTTCCCCTAGCGGAGAGACCCAGTACTTC.

The chain recombines TRBV6-6 with TRBJ2-2; no reliable D call. Trimming pared 10 bases from V and 3 bases from J, leaving 9 bases between. CDR3 length: 12 residues. Germline-derived CDR1 and CDR2 are MNHNY and SVGAGI (reference sequence). The CDR3 is CATSTYTGELFF. The CDR3 coding sequence is TGTGCCACCTCCACCTACACCGGGGAGCTGTTTTTT.

The chain has TRBV7-2 and TRBJ2-7; D is possibly TRBD1 (6 bases). CDR1 is SGHTA, CDR2 FQGNSA, per germline. The CDR3 is made up of 15 amino acids. The V end lost 1 base, the J end lost 4 bases, and 14 bases lay between the germline ends. The CDR3 here is CASSLVRGGFYEQYF. The CDR3 DNA sequence: TGTGCCAGCAGCTTAGTCCGAGGGGGTTTTTACGAGCAGTACTTC.

This clone was counted a few times. At one end, the junction sequence differs from germline, possibly due to a read error. The genes are TRBV5-6 and TRBJ1-1; D perhaps matches TRBD1 (5 bases). This CDR3 comprises 13 residues. CDR1 SGHDT and CDR2 YYEEEE come from the germline V gene. For the CDR3, the DNA is TGTGCCAGCAGCTTGGCTACGGGGGATGGCGTGGACTTT. As protein: CASSLATGDGVDF. Based on the CDR3 plus reference TRBV5-6 and TRBJ1-1, the full variable domain is DAGVTQSPTHLIKTRGQQVTLRCSPKSGHDTVSWYQQALGQGPQFIFQYYEEEERQRGNFPDRFSGHQFPNYSSELNVNALLLGDSALYLCASSLATGDGVDFGQGTRLTVV.

V is TRBV27 and J is TRBJ2-3; tentative D call: TRBD2 (6 bases). Germline assignment: CDR1 MNHEY and CDR2 SMNVEV (reference sequence). The CDR3 covers 14 residues. Trimming removed 4 bases at V and 0 bases at J, with 8 bases between. The chain's CDR3 is CASSWGGSTDTQYF. The CDR3 DNA is TGTGCCAGCAGTTGGGGAGGAAGCACAGATACGCAGTATTTT.

This sequence joins TRBV5-4 and TRBJ2-2; the match to TRBD2 covers 7 bases. Losses at the gene ends were 1 base for V and 6 bases for J; bases not matched to a gene: 12. CDR3 length equals 17 residues. Looked up from germline, CDR1 is SGHNT and CDR2 is YYREEE (reference sequence). The CDR3 nucleotides are TGTGCCAGCAGCTTGATTCCGCGCGGGGGAGTTGCCGGGGAGCTGTTTTTT. This encodes CASSLIPRGGVAGELFF.

V gene TRBV5-1 combines with J gene TRBJ2-1, with D perhaps TRBD2 (5 bases). The CDR3 contains 19 residues. Germline lookup yields CDR1 SGHRS and CDR2 YFSETQ. Trimming took off 0 bases at V and 8 bases at J, with 27 bases between the two ends. CDR3 DNA sequence: TGCGCCAGCAGCTTGGTCTTAATTGGACTGCTCGGGCCTCTCGATGAGCAGTTCTTC. Translating it yields CASSLVLIGLLGPLDEQFF. The full variable domain, with the rest looked up from reference TRBV5-1 and TRBJ2-1, is KAGVTQTPRYLIKTRGQQVTLSCSPISGHRSVSWYQQTPGQGLQFLFEYFSETQRNKGNFPGRFSGRQFSNSRSEMNVSTLELGDSALYLCASSLVLIGLLGPLDEQFFGPGTRLTVL.

The gene calls are TRBV6-5 and TRBJ2-7; D may be TRBD2 (5 bases). Germline V CDR1 and CDR2: MNHEY, SVGAGI. V lost 6 bases to trimming and J lost 3 bases, with 12 bases between them. The length of the CDR3 is 13 residues. The CDR3 DNA sequence: TGTGCCAGCAGCCTCGGACGGGGCTACGAGCAGTACTTC. Protein product: CASSLGRGYEQYF.

A word on this clone: Other DNA variants within this sample encode the same CDR3. This rearrangement joins TRBV6-4 to TRBJ2-1; TRBD2 matches 14 bases. The CDR3 totals 14 residues. V lost 4 bases, J lost 7 bases, and 0 bases stayed unmatched. Germline V gene sequence: CDR1 MRHNA, CDR2 SNTAGT. CDR3 loop: CASSGLAGGNEQFF. The CDR3 DNA follows: TGTGCCAGCAGTGGACTAGCGGGGGGGAATGAGCAGTTCTTC.